This T cell receptor (beta chain) is from a study of blood T cell repertoires in COVID-19. Overall study context: Samples of COVID-19 (acute and convalescent) were obtained from the United States, Italy and Spain. Nucleic acid was either cDNA or gDNA, and it came from T cells, B-cell-depleted T cells, or PBMCs.

The CDR3 runs to 16 residues. Germline CDR1 SGHAT, CDR2 FQNNGV. V trimming: 2 bases; J trimming: 1 base; junction bases outside the gene matches: 6. Per the original data handling: Reference gene primer amplification gave estimated nucleated cell counts. Sequencing used immunoSEQ multiplex PCR; TCRdb keeps in-frame clones, though not all of them. V and J calls and clone size follow that table, whereas D and trimming were derived from the DNA. The sample consists of 65,000 or so clones, about 80% of them appearing once. The sample comprised peripheral blood. The genes are TRBV11-2 and TRBJ1-2; 8 nucleotides line up with TRBD1. The TCR comes from a woman in her seventies with acute or convalescent COVID-19. CDR3: CASSLSGTGLNYGYTF. As DNA, the CDR3 is TGTGCCAGCAGCTTAAGCGGGACAGGACTTAACTATGGCTACACCTTC.